This T cell receptor beta chain was identified during a study of shared clonotypes between healthy human individuals. Findings and caveats of the study: Around 4.7% of naive CD4 clonotypes were shared across several donors. In contrast to clonotypes shared by all four donors, non-shared clonotypes had lower generation probabilities.

A word on this clone: No antigen is known for it.

The naive CD8 subset, CD45RO-negative cells positively selected for CCR7, excluded terminally differentiated effector memory CD45RA+ cells. CDR1 and CDR2 (germline): WSHSY, SAAADI. This CDR3 is 16 amino acids long. V trimming: 0 bases; J trimming: 3 bases; junction bases outside the gene matches: 6. Sequencing was at deep level. Method: immunoSEQ multiplex PCR; TCRdb's copy keeps in-frame clones and lacks some. The data contain some 800,000 clones, approximately 92% of them singletons. This chain joins TRBV10-2 and TRBJ2-7; 9 positions match TRBD2. This receptor was identified in a man aged 30-40 years in good health. The sequenced sample was naive CD8+ T cells sorted from blood. The CDR3 spells CASSESGLAGFYEQYF. The CDR3 DNA follows: TGCGCCAGCAGTGAGTCAGGGCTAGCGGGATTCTACGAGCAGTACTTC.